The entry below describes one T cell receptor beta chain. These data originate in a study of blood T cell repertoires in COVID-19. Per the original data handling: Cell counts per sample came from amplifying reference gene primers. Clones were sequenced by immunoSEQ multiplex PCR, and TCRdb holds only the in-frame ones, with some missing. V and J calls and clone size follow that table, whereas D and trimming were derived from the DNA. The sample carries nearly 300,000 clones, around 85% recorded once. The germline V gene has CDR1 SGHRS and CDR2 YFSETQ. V lost 0 bases to trimming and J lost 3 bases, with 15 bases between them. The length of the CDR3 is 17 residues.

The origin of this receptor is a human donor with COVID-19, enrolled during active disease. The donor label of this sample is uncertain. The chain couples TRBV5-1 to TRBJ1-4; D is possibly TRBD1 (5 bases). Sequencing used peripheral blood. This chain's CDR3 is CASSLGGRGTSNEKLFF. CDR3 DNA sequence: TGCGCCAGCAGCTTGGGGGGTCGGGGGACTTCTAATGAAAAACTGTTTTTT.